The entry below gives a single TCR beta chain sequence along with its context. This CDR3 is 14 amino acids long. The germline V gene encodes CDR1 SGHTA and CDR2 FQGNSA. The V end was cut by 7 bases, the J end by 6 bases, with 19 bases between. The sample belongs to a study of blood T cell repertoires in COVID-19. Study context: In each case, the material was cDNA or gDNA derived from T cells, B-cell-depleted T cells, or PBMCs.

TCRdb keeps only in-frame clones here, not all; method: immunoSEQ multiplex PCR. The sample comprises 250,000 or so clones, roughly 89% of which are singletons, and under 2.5% rests with the top ten. The receptor comes from a woman aged 55-69 years with COVID-19, enrolled during active disease. V is TRBV7-2 and J is TRBJ2-7; tentatively, D is TRBD2 (6 bases). Sequenced: peripheral blood. Here the CDR3 DNA reads TGTGCCAGCATGATCAGGGCAGGGAGGAGCGAGCAGTACTTC. As protein: CASMIRAGRSEQYF.